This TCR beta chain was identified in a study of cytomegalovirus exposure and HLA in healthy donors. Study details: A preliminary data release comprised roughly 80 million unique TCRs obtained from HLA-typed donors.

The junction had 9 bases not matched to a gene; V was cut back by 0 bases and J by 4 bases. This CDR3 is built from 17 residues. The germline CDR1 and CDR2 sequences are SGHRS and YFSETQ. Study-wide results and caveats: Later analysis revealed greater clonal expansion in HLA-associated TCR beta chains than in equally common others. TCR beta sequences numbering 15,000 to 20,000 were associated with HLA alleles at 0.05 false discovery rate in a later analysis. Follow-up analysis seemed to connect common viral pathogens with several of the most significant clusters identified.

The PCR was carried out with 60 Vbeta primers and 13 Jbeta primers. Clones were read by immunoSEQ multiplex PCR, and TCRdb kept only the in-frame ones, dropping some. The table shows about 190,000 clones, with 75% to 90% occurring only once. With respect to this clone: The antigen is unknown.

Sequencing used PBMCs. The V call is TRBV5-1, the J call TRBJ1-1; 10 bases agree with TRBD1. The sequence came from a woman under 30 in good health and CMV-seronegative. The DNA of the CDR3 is TGCGCCAGCAGCTTGGACGGGACAGGGGAGAGAGGCACTGAAGCTTTCTTT. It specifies CASSLDGTGERGTEAFF.